This T cell receptor (beta chain) derives from a study of cytomegalovirus exposure and HLA in healthy donors. Broader study findings: Productive status was seen about 87% or about 30% of the time for most TCR beta V segments in an earlier analysis. A later analysis associated under 20,000 TCR beta sequences with HLA alleles at a 0.05 false discovery rate. Rare sequences made up most TCRs, while some public TCRs were found in many donors. Associated with cytomegalovirus, according to the listing, were approximately 160 TCR beta chains.

The PCR used 60 Vbeta and 13 Jbeta primers. Method: immunoSEQ multiplex PCR; TCRdb's copy keeps in-frame clones and lacks some. The sample has 150,000 to 200,000 clones; about 59% are singletons. Per the germline V gene, CDR1 is SGDLS and CDR2 is YYNGEE. Trimming shortened V by 0 bases and J by 4 bases, and 10 bases separated the two germline ends. This CDR3 is 14 amino acids long. This clone was seen a handful of times. Antigen specificity is unknown. The sample was PBMCs. The genes are TRBV9 and TRBJ1-2; D gene unclear. This receptor was taken from a man aged 35-49 years in good health and CMV-seronegative. CDR3 coding DNA: TGTGCCAGCAGCGTAGTAGATACCCCCTATGGCTACACCTTC. This translates into CASSVVDTPYGYTF.